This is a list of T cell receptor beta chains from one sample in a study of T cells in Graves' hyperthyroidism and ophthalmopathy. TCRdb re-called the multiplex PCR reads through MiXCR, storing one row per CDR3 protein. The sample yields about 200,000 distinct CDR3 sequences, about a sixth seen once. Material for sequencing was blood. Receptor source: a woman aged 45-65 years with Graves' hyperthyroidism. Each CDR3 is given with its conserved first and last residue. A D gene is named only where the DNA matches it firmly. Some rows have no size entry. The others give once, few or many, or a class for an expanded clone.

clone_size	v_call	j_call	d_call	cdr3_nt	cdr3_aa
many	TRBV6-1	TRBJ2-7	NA	TGTGCCAGCAGGGCGACGGGGGCTGGAGGCGAGCAGTACTTC	CASRATGAGGEQYF
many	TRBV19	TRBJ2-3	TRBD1	TGTGCCAGTAGTAGGACAGGGCCTAGGGATACGCAGTATTTT	CASSRTGPRDTQYF
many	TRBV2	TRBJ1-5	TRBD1	TGTGCCAGCGGCGGACAGGGAAATCAGCCCCAGCATTTT	CASGGQGNQPQHF
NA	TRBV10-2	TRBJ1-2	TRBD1	TGCGCCAGCAGTGAGTCAACAGGGGACGGTATTATGCGTGGCTACACCTTC	CASSESTGDGIMRGYTF
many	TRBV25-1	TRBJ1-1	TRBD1	TGTGCCAGCAGGTCAGGACAGGGGAATTCTGAAGCTTTCTTT	CASRSGQGNSEAFF
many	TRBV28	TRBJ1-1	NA	TGTGCCAGCAGTTGGGGGCAGAGAGGAACAGCTGAAGCTTTCTTT	CASSWGQRGTAEAFF
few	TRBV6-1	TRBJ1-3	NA	TGTGCCACCACCTCCGTGGCCTCCGGAAACACCATATATTTT	CATTSVASGNTIYF
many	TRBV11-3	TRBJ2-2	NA	TGTGCCAGCAGCAAAAGTGGGGGCGCGGGGACCGGGGAGCTGTTTTTT	CASSKSGGAGTGELFF
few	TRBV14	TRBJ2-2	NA	TGTGCCAGCAGCCAAGCCAGGGTTAGCGGGGAGCTGTTTTTT	CASSQARVSGELFF
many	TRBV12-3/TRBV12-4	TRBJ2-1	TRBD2	TGTGCCAGCAGGCGGGGGGAGGGCTACAATGAGCAGTTCTTC	CASRRGEGYNEQFF
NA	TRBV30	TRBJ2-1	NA	TGTGCCTGGAGTCCCCCCGGGGACTACAATGAGCAGTTCTTC	CAWSPPGDYNEQFF
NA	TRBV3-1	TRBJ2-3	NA	TGTGCCAGCAGCCAAGAATATCGGATCAAAGGGGATACGCAGTATTTT	CASSQEYRIKGDTQYF
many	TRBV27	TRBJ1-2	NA	TGTGCCAGCAGTTTGAAGTCGGGGGGTGAATACTATGGCTACACCTTC	CASSLKSGGEYYGYTF
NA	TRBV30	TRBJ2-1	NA	TGTGCCTGGAGTGTCCGGGAGCAAAAGTTCTTC	CAWSVREQKFF
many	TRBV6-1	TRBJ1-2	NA	TGTGCCAGCAGTGAACTCGTGGGAGTACGGGATGGCTACACCTTC	CASSELVGVRDGYTF
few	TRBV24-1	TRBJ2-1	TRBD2	TGTGTCACAGGCGATAGCGGGAGTTCCTACAATGAGCAGTTCTTC	CVTGDSGSSYNEQFF
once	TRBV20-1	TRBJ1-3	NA	TGCAGTGCTAGGGGACGGAGCCCTGGAAACACCATATATTTT	CSARGRSPGNTIYF
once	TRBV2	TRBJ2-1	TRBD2	TGTGCCAGCACCGCCGGGACTAGCGGGAGGAGTCCCTACAATGAGCAGTTCTTC	CASTAGTSGRSPYNEQFF
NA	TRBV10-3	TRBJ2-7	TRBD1	TGTGCCATCAGTGATCCCCCCACAGGGGGCTACTACGAGCAGTACTTC	CAISDPPTGGYYEQYF
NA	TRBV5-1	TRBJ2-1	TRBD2	TGCGCCAGCAGCTTGCTCGGGACTAGCGGTAATAATGAGCAGTTCTTC	CASSLLGTSGNNEQFF
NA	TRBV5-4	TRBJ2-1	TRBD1	TGTGCCAGCAGCACCCGGACAGGGGGCAACTACAATGAGCAGTTCTTC	CASSTRTGGNYNEQFF
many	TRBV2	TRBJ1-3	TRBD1	TGTGCCAGCAGTTTTTTTCGGACAGGAAATTTGGGCTCTGGAAACACCATATATTTT	CASSFFRTGNLGSGNTIYF
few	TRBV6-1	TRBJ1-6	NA	TGTGCCAGCAGTGAACTGCAGGGCAATTCACCCCTCCACTTT	CASSELQGNSPLHF
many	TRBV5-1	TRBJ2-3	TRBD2	TGCGCCAGCAGCTCAAGACTAGCGGAGTTCACAGATACGCAGTATTTT	CASSSRLAEFTDTQYF
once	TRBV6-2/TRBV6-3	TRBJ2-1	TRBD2	TGTGCCAGCGGCGGGAGCGACGTCAATGAGCAGTTCTTC	CASGGSDVNEQFF
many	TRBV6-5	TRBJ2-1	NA	TGTGCCAGCAGTTACTCGATTGGGGGGAATGAGCAGTTCTTC	CASSYSIGGNEQFF
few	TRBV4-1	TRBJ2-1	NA	TGCGCCAGCAGCCCAACCAGAGACTCCTACAATGAGCAGTTCTTC	CASSPTRDSYNEQFF